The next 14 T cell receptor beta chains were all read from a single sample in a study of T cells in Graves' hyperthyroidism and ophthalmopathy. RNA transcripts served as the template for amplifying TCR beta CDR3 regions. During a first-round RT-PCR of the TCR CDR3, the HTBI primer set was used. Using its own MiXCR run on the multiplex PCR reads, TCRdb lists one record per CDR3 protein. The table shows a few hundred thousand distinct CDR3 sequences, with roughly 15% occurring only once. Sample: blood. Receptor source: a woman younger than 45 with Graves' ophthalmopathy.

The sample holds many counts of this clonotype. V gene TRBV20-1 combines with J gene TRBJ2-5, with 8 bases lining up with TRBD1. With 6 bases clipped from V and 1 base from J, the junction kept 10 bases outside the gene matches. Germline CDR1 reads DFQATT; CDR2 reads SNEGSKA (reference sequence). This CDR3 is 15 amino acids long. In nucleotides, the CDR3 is TGCAGTGCCCGGAGGACAGGGCTAATCCAAGAGACCCAGTACTTC. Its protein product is CSARRTGLIQETQYF.

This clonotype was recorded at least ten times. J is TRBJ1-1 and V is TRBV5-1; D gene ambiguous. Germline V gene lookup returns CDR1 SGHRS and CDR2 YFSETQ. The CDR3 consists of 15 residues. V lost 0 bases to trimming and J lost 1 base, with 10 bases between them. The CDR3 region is CASSLELSRNTEAFF. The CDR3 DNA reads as TGCGCCAGCAGCTTGGAATTGTCACGGAACACTGAAGCTTTCTTT.

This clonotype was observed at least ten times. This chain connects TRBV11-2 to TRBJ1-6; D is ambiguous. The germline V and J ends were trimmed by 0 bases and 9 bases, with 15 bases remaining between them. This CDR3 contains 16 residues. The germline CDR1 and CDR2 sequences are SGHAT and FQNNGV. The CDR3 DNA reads TGTGCCAGCAGCTTAGACGGTGGTGGAGGGTTTTCACCCCTCCACTTT. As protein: CASSLDGGGGFSPLHF.

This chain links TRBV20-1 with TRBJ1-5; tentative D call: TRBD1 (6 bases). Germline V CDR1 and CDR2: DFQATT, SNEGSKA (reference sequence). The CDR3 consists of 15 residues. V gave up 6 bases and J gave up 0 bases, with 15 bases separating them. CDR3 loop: CSAERQAGSNQPQHF. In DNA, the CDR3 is TGCAGTGCCGAAAGACAGGCAGGTAGCAATCAGCCCCAGCATTTT.

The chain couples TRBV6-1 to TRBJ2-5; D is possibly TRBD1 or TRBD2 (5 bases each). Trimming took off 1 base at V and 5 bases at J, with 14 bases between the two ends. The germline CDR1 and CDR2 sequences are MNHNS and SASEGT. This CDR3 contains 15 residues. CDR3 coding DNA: TGTGCCAGCAGTGAAGGAGTTCTGGGGGAGGAGACCCAGTACTTC. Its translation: CASSEGVLGEETQYF.

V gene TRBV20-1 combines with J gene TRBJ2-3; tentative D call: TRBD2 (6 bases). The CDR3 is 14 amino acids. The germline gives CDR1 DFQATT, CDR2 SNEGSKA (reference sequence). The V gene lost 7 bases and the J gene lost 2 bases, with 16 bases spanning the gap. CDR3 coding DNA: TGCAGTGTCGGGACTGTCCATGACACAGATACGCAGTATTTT. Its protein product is CSVGTVHDTDTQYF.

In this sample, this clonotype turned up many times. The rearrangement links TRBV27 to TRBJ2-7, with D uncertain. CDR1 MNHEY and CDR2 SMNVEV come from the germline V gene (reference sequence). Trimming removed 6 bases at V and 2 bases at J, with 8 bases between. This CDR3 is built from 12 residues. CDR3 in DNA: TGTGCCAGCAGCCGGCCCACCTACGAGCAGTACTTC. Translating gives CASSRPTYEQYF.

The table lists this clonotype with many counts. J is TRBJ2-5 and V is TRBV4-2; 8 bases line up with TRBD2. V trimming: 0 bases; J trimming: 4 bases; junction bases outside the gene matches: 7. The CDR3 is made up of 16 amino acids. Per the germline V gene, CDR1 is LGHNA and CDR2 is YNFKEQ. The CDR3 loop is CASSQETGGLRETQYF. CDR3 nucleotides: TGTGCCAGCAGCCAAGAAACGGGGGGGCTTCGAGAGACCCAGTACTTC.

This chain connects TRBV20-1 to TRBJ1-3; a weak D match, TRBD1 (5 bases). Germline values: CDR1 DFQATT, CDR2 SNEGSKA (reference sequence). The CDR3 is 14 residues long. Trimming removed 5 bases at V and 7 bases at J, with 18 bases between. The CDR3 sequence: CSARNGALFNTIYF. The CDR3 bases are TGCAGTGCTCGGAACGGGGCATTATTTAACACCATATATTTT.

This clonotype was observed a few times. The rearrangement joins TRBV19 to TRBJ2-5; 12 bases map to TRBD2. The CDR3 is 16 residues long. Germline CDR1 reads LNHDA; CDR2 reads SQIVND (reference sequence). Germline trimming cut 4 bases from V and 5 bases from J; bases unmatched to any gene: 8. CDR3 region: CASSTHRTSGEETQYF. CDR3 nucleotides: TGTGCCAGTAGTACCCACAGGACTAGCGGGGAGGAGACCCAGTACTTC.

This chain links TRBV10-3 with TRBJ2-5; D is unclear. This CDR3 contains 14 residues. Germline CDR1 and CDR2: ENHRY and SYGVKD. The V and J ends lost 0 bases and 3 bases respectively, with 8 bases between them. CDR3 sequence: CAISESREEETQYF. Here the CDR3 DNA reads TGTGCCATCAGTGAGTCGCGAGAGGAAGAGACCCAGTACTTC.

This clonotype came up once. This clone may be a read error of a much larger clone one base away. The CDR3 nucleotides are TGTGCCGGCAGTTTATGGGTAATGGGCGGGGAGCTGTTTTTT. Protein product: CAGSLWVMGGELFF. The chain couples TRBV27 to TRBJ2-2; the D is unclear. Germline V lookup: CDR1 MNHEY, CDR2 SMNVEV (reference sequence). The CDR3 sequence is 14 residues long.

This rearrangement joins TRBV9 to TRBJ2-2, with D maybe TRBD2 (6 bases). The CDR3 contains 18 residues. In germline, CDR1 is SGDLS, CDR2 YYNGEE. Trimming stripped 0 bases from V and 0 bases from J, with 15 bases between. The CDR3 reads CASSVGGDSGTNTGELFF. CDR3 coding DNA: TGTGCCAGCAGCGTAGGGGGGGATTCGGGGACGAACACCGGGGAGCTGTTTTTT.

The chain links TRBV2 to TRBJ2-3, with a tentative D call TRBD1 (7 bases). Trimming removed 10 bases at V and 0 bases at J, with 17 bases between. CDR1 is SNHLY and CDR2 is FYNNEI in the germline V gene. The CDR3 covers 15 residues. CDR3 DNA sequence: TGTGCCACCAATGGAGGGGGCCTCAGCACAGATACGCAGTATTTT. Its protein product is CATNGGGLSTDTQYF.